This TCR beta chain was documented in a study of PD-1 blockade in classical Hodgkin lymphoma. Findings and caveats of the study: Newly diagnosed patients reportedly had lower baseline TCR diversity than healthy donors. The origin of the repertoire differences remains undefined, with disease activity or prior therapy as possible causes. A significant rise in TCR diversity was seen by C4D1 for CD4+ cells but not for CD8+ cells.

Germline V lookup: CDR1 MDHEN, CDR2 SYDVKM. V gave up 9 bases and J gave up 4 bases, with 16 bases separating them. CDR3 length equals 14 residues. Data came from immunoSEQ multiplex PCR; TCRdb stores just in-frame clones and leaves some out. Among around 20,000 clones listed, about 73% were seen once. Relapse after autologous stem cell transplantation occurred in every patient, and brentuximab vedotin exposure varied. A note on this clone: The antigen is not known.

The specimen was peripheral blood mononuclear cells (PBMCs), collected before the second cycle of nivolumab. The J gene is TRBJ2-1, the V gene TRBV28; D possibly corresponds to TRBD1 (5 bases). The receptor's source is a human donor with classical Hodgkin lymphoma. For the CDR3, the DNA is TGTGCCAGTCAATCAGGGTTACTGTACAATGAGCAGTTCTTC. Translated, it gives CASQSGLLYNEQFF.